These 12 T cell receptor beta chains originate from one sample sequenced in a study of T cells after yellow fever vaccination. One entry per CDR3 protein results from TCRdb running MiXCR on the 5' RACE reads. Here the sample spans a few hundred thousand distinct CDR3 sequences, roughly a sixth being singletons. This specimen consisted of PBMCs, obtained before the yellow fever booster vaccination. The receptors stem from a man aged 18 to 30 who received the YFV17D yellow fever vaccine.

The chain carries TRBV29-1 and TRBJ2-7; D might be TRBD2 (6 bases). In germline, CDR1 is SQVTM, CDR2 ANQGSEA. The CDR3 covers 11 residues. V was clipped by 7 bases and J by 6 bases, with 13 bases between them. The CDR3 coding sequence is TGCAGCGGTATGTCGGGAGCCGAGCAGTACTTC. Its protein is CSGMSGAEQYF.

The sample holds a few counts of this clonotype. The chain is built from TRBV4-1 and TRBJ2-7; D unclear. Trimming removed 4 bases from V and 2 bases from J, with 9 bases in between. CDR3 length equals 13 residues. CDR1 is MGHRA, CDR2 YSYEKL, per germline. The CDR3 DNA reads TGCGCCAGCAGCCCCCCTGAGACCTACGAGCAGTACGTC. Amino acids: CASSPPETYEQYV.

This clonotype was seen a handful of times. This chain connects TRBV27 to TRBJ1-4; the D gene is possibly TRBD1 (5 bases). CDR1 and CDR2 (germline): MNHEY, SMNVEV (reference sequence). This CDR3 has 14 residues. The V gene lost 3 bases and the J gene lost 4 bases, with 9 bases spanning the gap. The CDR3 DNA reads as TGTGCCAGCAGTTTGGTTCAGGGTAATGAAAAACTGTTTTTT. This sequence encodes CASSLVQGNEKLFF.

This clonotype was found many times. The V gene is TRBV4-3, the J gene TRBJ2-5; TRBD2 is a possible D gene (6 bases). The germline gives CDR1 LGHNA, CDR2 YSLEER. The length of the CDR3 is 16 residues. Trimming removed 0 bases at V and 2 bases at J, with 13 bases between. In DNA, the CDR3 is TGCGCCAGCAGCCAAGATGGAGGGCGGAATCAAGAGACCCAGTACTTC. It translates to CASSQDGGRNQETQYF.

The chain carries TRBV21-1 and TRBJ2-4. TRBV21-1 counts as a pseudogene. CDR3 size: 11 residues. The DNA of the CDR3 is TGTGCCAGCCCCACGGGGAACATTCAGTACTTC. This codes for CASPTGNIQYF.

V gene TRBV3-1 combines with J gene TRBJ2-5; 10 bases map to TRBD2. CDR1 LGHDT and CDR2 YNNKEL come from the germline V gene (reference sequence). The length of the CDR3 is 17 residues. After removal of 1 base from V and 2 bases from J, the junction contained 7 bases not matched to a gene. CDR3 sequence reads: CASSQVGLAGEQETQYF. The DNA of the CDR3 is TGTGCCAGCAGCCAAGTGGGTCTAGCGGGGGAACAAGAGACCCAGTACTTC.

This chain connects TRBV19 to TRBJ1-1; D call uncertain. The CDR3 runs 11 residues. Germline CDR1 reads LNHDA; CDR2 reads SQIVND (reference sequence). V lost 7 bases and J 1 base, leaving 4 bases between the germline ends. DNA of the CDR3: TGTGCCAGTATTGGGAACACTGAAGCTTTCTTT. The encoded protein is CASIGNTEAFF.

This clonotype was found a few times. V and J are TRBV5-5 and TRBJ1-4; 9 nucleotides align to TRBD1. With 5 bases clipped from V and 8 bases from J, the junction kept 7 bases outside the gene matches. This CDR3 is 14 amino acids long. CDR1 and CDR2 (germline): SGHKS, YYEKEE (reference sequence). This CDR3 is CASSPRTGEEKLFF. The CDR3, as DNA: TGTGCCAGCAGTCCCAGGACAGGGGAAGAAAAACTGTTTTTT.

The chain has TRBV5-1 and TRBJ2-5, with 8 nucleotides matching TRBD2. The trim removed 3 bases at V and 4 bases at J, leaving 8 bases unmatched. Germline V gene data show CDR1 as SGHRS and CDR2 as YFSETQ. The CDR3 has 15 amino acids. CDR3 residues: CASSSNGGGRETQYF. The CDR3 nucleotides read TGCGCCAGCAGCTCCAACGGGGGGGGCCGAGAGACCCAGTACTTC.

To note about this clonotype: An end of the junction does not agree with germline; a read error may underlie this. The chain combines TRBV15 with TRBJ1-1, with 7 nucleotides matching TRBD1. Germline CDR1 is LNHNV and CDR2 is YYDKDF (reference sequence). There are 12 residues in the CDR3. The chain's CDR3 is CATSRDREKAFF. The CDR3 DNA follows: TGTGCCACCAGCCGAGACAGGGAAAAAGCTTTCTTT.

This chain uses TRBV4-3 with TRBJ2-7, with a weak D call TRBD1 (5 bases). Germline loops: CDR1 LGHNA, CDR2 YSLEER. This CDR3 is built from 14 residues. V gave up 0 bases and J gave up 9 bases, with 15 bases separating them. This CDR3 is CASSQDLRAFAQYF. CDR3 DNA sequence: TGCGCCAGCAGCCAAGATCTCAGGGCATTCGCGCAGTACTTC.

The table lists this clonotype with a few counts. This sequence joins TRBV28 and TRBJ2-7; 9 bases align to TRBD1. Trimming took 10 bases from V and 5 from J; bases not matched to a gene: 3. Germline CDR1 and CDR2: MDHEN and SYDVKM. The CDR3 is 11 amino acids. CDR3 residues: CATGTGNEQYV. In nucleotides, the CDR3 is TGTGCCACCGGGACAGGGAACGAGCAGTACGTC.